This is a list of T cell receptor beta chains from one sample in a study of cytomegalovirus exposure and HLA in healthy donors. The repertoire was sequenced with immunoSEQ multiplex PCR; TCRdb's copy has only in-frame clones and lacks some. This sample has 110,000 to 150,000 clones, with over 80% found just once. The sequencing input was PBMCs. These receptors originate from a female donor in good health and CMV-seronegative. The CDR3 runs from the conserved cysteine through the conserved F or W.

v_call: TRBV19
cdr3_aa: CASRVAGADTQYF

v_call: TRBV16
cdr3_aa: CASSLTTANYGYTF

v_call: TRBV29-1
cdr3_aa: CSVGLSTYEQYF

v_call: TRBV19
cdr3_aa: CASSISQGASSGNQPQHF

v_call: TRBV27
cdr3_aa: CASMDSKQNYGYTF

v_call: TRBV11-3
cdr3_aa: CASSQGTGDGEQFF

v_call: TRBV19
cdr3_aa: CASSIGQYTEAFF

v_call: TRBV6-7
cdr3_aa: CASSFPLILAGGQYEQYF

v_call: TRBV9
cdr3_aa: CASSTKTGDAEAFF

v_call: TRBV5-6
cdr3_aa: CASSSLAGVGFSGELFF

v_call: TRBV4-1
cdr3_aa: CASSIPGGKGEQFF

v_call: TRBV27
cdr3_aa: CASRMTGGASPYEQYF

v_call: TRBV6-5
cdr3_aa: CASSYSGSGSYEQFF

v_call: TRBV5-8
cdr3_aa: CASSYGTGSTNEKLFF

v_call: TRBV4-1
cdr3_aa: CASSPMGSKETQYF

v_call: TRBV7-9
cdr3_aa: CASSFLGSGSYEQYF

v_call: TRBV25-1
cdr3_aa: CATSDGSTFDEQFF

v_call: TRBV13
cdr3_aa: CASSTRLAGAEETQYF

v_call: TRBV5-1
cdr3_aa: CASRPGQETQYF

v_call: TRBV7-9
cdr3_aa: CASSTGTVSTGELFF

v_call: TRBV6-1
cdr3_aa: CAIRQYTEAFF

v_call: TRBV6-1
cdr3_aa: CASSRGSNSYEQYF

v_call: TRBV28
cdr3_aa: CASSARGTEAFF

v_call: TRBV7-2
cdr3_aa: CASSLFGRGGDEQFF

v_call: TRBV7-3
cdr3_aa: CASSPLAGEDEQFF

v_call: TRBV28
cdr3_aa: CASSQRGLAGVETQYF

v_call: TRBV5-1
cdr3_aa: CASSMSSPGELFF

v_call: TRBV6-1
cdr3_aa: CASRDREQTQYF

v_call: TRBV14
cdr3_aa: CASSQGSDYRGTQYF

v_call: TRBV11-2
cdr3_aa: CASSNRDRGDGYTF

v_call: TRBV5-4
cdr3_aa: CASSLGRGTDTQYF

v_call: TRBV13
cdr3_aa: CASTPIAGGNNEQFF

v_call: TRBV27
cdr3_aa: CASKDRKETQYF

v_call: TRBV19
cdr3_aa: CASSDLGSGLYTQYF

v_call: TRBV11-3
cdr3_aa: CASSRGQGMNEQYF

v_call: TRBV27
cdr3_aa: CASSYRGDTEAFF

v_call: TRBV11-3
cdr3_aa: CASSPGQGNTGELFF

v_call: TRBV5-1
cdr3_aa: CASSLEAGINYGYTF

v_call: TRBV28
cdr3_aa: CASSLGPGYEQYF

v_call: TRBV5-6
cdr3_aa: CASSFLTSGLYEQYF

v_call: TRBV11-1
cdr3_aa: CASSLGGSPYNEQFF

v_call: TRBV6-5
cdr3_aa: CASSYWSGTTDTQYF

v_call: TRBV6-1
cdr3_aa: CASIIGTQVTEAFF

v_call: TRBV5-1
cdr3_aa: CASSLAVTGGGYTF

v_call: TRBV28
cdr3_aa: CASSDDRDDQPQHF

v_call: TRBV9
cdr3_aa: CASSPGDSSYEQYF

v_call: TRBV5-4
cdr3_aa: CASRSGLVGTDTQYF